This entry features one TCR beta chain sequence. The antigen is not known. Ten immunoSEQ deep assay plates held the unsorted PBMC DNA. TCRdb's copy holds only in-frame clones and misses some; the assay was immunoSEQ multiplex PCR. The data contain fewer than 550,000 clones, 60% to 80% of them singletons. Germline CDR1 reads SGHVS; CDR2 reads FQNEAQ. The CDR3 consists of 14 residues. V lost 3 bases and J lost 3, with 12 bases in between. The data stem from a study of shared clonotypes between healthy human individuals. Points from the study as a whole: The diversity represented, both genetic and in exposure history, was limited by few donors.

The source of this sequence is a woman between 40 and 50 years old in good health. Some clones in this sample may be carry-over from other donors' samples. Sequencing used PBMCs. V and J are TRBV7-8 and TRBJ2-7; a weak D match, TRBD1 (6 bases). The CDR3 sequence: CASSLIGTNYEQYF. The CDR3, as DNA: TGTGCCAGCAGCTTGATAGGGACAAACTACGAGCAGTACTTC.